A single sample is the source of the 5 T cell receptor beta chains below, sequenced in a study of T cells in Graves' hyperthyroidism and ophthalmopathy. TCR beta CDR3 regions were amplified from RNA. First-round RT-PCR with HTBI primers amplified the TCR CDR3 region. TCRdb reprocessed the multiplex PCR reads via MiXCR and lists one record per CDR3 protein. Altogether 620,000 or so distinct CDR3 sequences are present, roughly 15% being singletons, with the ten largest covering about 12%. The sample consisted of blood. The receptors derive from a woman between 45 and 65 years old with Graves' ophthalmopathy.

This clonotype was picked up many times. V usage is TRBV20-1 and J usage is TRBJ2-3; D possibly corresponds to TRBD2 (6 bases). V lost 6 bases and J lost 0, with 16 bases in between. This CDR3 contains 15 residues. In germline, CDR1 is DFQATT, CDR2 SNEGSKA (reference sequence). CDR3 residues: CSASRAGTSTDTQYF. The DNA of the CDR3 is TGCAGTGCCAGCCGTGCAGGGACTAGCACAGATACGCAGTATTTT.

This clonotype was counted many times. V and J are TRBV7-8 and TRBJ2-5; TRBD2 matches at 8 bases. The CDR3 consists of 14 residues. Germline V gene data show CDR1 as SGHVS and CDR2 as FQNEAQ. V dropped 8 bases and J dropped 2; count of bases not matched to a gene: 7. The CDR3 DNA reads as TGTGCCAGCTTGAACTTAGCGGGACAAGAGACCCAGTACTTC. It is translated as CASLNLAGQETQYF.

This clonotype has at least ten counts. V is TRBV20-1 and J is TRBJ2-5; D tentatively reads TRBD1 or TRBD2 (5 bases each). The CDR3 length is 14 residues. V was cut by 5 bases and J by 1 base, with 14 bases left in between. CDR1 is DFQATT and CDR2 is SNEGSKA in the germline V gene (reference sequence). In DNA, the CDR3 is TGCAGTGCTCCCCGGGCAGGGACCCAAGAGACCCAGTACTTC. It specifies CSAPRAGTQETQYF.

This clonotype was seen ten or more times. The chain joins TRBV2 to TRBJ2-7; a weak D match, TRBD1 (5 bases). Germline V gene lookup returns CDR1 SNHLY and CDR2 FYNNEI. V lost 8 bases and J 5 bases, leaving 13 bases between the germline ends. The CDR3 runs to 12 residues. The CDR3 loop is CASAQGGHEQYF. In nucleotides, the CDR3 is TGTGCCAGCGCGCAGGGCGGCCACGAGCAGTACTTC.

This clonotype occurred many times. V usage is TRBV12-3 or TRBV12-4 and J usage is TRBJ2-7, with 10 bases aligning to TRBD2. This CDR3 comprises 15 residues. The V and J ends lost 2 bases and 3 bases, in that order; junction bases with no gene match: 4. The CDR3 nucleotides are TGTGCCAGCAGTTTAAGCCTAGCGGGAGACTACGAGCAGTACTTC. It specifies CASSLSLAGDYEQYF.